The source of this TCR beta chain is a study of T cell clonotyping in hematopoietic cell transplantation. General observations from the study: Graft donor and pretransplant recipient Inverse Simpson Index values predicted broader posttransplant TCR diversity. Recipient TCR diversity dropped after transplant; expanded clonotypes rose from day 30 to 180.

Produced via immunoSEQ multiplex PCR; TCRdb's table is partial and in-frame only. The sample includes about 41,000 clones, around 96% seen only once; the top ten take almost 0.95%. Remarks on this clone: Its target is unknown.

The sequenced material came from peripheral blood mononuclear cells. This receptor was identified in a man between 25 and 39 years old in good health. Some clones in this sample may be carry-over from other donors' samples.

The CDR3 nucleotides read TGCGCCAGCAGCTTGCGGGACAGGGGGCCCATGAACACTGAAGCTTTCTTT. Protein sequence: CASSLRDRGPMNTEAFF. The chain combines TRBV5-1 with TRBJ1-1; 12 bases line up with TRBD1. V trimming: 1 base; J trimming: 0 bases; junction bases outside the gene matches: 4. The germline V gene encodes CDR1 SGHRS and CDR2 YFSETQ. The CDR3 consists of 17 residues. Looking up the rest from reference TRBV5-1 and TRBJ1-1 gives the full variable domain: KAGVTQTPRYLIKTRGQQVTLSCSPISGHRSVSWYQQTPGQGLQFLFEYFSETQRNKGNFPGRFSGRQFSNSRSEMNVSTLELGDSALYLCASSLRDRGPMNTEAFFGQGTRLTVV.